Here is one T cell receptor beta chain with its context. Its matching antigen is unknown. The data were obtained in a study of shared clonotypes between healthy human individuals. Points from the study as a whole: Four donors had roughly 5% of their naive CD4 clonotypes in common.

Generated by immunoSEQ multiplex PCR, the TCRdb table keeps only in-frame clones and is missing some. The sample comprises fewer than 200,000 clones, 85% to 95% of which are singletons, and 0.067% rests with the top ten. CDR1 MDHEN and CDR2 SYDVKM come from the germline V gene. This CDR3 is 14 amino acids long. The source is a woman aged 25 to 39 in good health. The specimen sequenced was naive CD4+ T cells sorted from blood. Documented subset: CD45RA+ positively selected. V usage is TRBV28 and J usage is TRBJ2-5, with D perhaps TRBD1 (5 bases). The assigned J gene may be wrong: the sequence end matches TRBJ2-7 better. In DNA, the CDR3 is TGTGCCAGCACCAGCGCAGGGTTTGTGAACGAGCAGTACTTC. It specifies CASTSAGFVNEQYF.